The 20 T cell receptor beta chains below all came from one sample that was sequenced in a study of T cells in localized non-small cell lung cancer. The protocol was immunoSEQ multiplex PCR, while the TCRdb copy is restricted to in-frame clones and leaves out a portion. The repertoire holds 58,000 or so clones, with 85% to 90% as singletons. The source material was peripheral blood, sampled before any cancer treatment. These receptor sequences come from a woman aged 35 to 70 with stage I lung adenocarcinoma.

The J gene is TRBJ1-1, the V gene TRBV14; possibly TRBD1 for D (5 bases). CDR3 length: 14 amino acids. CDR1 is SGHDN, CDR2 FVKESK, per germline. Deletions cut 3 bases from V and 4 bases from J, with 12 bases between. Here the CDR3 reads CASSHRGASTEAFF. For the CDR3, the DNA is TGTGCCAGCAGCCATAGAGGGGCGAGCACTGAAGCTTTCTTT.

CDR3 amino acids: CASSLDSGQSQPQHF. The CDR3 nucleotides are TGTGCCAGCAGTTTAGACTCAGGGCAGAGTCAGCCCCAGCATTTT. The chain combines TRBV28 with TRBJ1-5; D is perhaps TRBD1 (5 bases). Trimming removed 2 bases at V and 6 bases at J, with 14 bases between. The germline CDR1 and CDR2 sequences are MDHEN and SYDVKM. CDR3 length: 15 amino acids.

The V gene is TRBV2, the J gene TRBJ1-1; TRBD1 matches 7 bases. V trimming: 8 bases; J trimming: 4 bases; junction bases outside the gene matches: 10. Germline assignment: CDR1 SNHLY and CDR2 FYNNEI. The CDR3 consists of 14 residues. Here the CDR3 DNA reads TGTGCCAGCGAGCCGACAGGGCTTGGCACTGAAGCTTTCTTT. Its protein product is CASEPTGLGTEAFF.

The chain couples TRBV7-2 to TRBJ2-5; D is ambiguous. TRBJ2-7 explains the end of the DNA better; the J call may be wrong. The germline V gene has CDR1 SGHTA and CDR2 FQGNSA. This CDR3 spans 13 amino acids. CDR3 protein: CASSQRPFFEQYF. Written as DNA, the CDR3 is TGTGCCAGCAGCCAAAGGCCCTTCTTCGAGCAGTACTTC.

V gene TRBV12-5 combines with J gene TRBJ1-2; D remains unclear. Looked up from germline, CDR1 is LGHNT and CDR2 is FRNRAP. The CDR3 covers 11 residues. V was clipped by 6 bases and J by 2 bases, with 4 bases between them. CDR3 amino acids: CASGKNYGYTF. The CDR3 region has the DNA TGTGCTAGTGGGAAGAACTATGGCTACACCTTC.

About this clone: The same CDR3 also results from other DNA sequences found in this sample. The chain joins TRBV6-5 to TRBJ1-1; no clear D gene. Germline assignment: CDR1 MNHEY and CDR2 SVGAGI. Trimming removed 0 bases from V and 10 bases from J, with 12 bases in between. The CDR3 extends over 13 amino acids. CDR3 sequence reads: CASSYSTASAAFF. The CDR3 DNA sequence: TGTGCCAGCAGTTACTCAACAGCCAGTGCAGCTTTCTTT.

The chain employs TRBV25-1 and TRBJ1-1, with a possible D match to TRBD1 (6 bases). CDR1 is MGHDK, CDR2 SYGVNS, per germline. The CDR3 totals 14 residues. V was shortened by 6 bases and J by 7 bases, with 18 bases between the two germline ends. The CDR3 DNA sequence: TGTGCCAGCAGCGAACAGGGATCAGGGAGTGAAGCTTTCTTT. Translation: CASSEQGSGSEAFF.

The V call is TRBV7-3, the J call TRBJ1-1; D might be TRBD1 (5 bases). The CDR3 has 14 residues. V lost 2 bases and J lost 4, with 11 bases in between. Germline CDR1 reads SGHTA; CDR2 reads FQGTGA. The DNA for the CDR3 is TGTGCCAGCAGCTTAGCAGGGCTGGGCACTGAAGCTTTCTTT. Amino acids: CASSLAGLGTEAFF.

This rearrangement joins TRBV19 to TRBJ2-3; D gene uncertain. This CDR3 is 15 amino acids long. Trimming cost V 5 bases and J 4 bases, with 16 bases left between them. CDR1 LNHDA and CDR2 SQIVND come from the germline V gene (reference sequence). The CDR3 nucleotides are TGTGCCAGTAGTGTGCCAGGCCTTGGCGCAGATACGCAGTATTTT. It encodes CASSVPGLGADTQYF.

The chain uses TRBV30 and TRBJ1-3, with a possible D match to TRBD1 (5 bases). The CDR3 runs to 15 residues. CDR1 is GTSNPN and CDR2 is SVGIG in the germline V gene (reference sequence). V was trimmed by 3 bases and J by 0 bases, leaving 12 bases between them. The CDR3 region has the DNA TGTGCCTGGAGCCGACAGAGTGGCTCTGGAAACACCATATATTTT. It codes for CAWSRQSGSGNTIYF.

This chain connects TRBV9 to TRBJ1-2, with D perhaps TRBD1 (5 bases). This CDR3 contains 14 residues. Deletions cut 2 bases from V and 4 bases from J, with 12 bases between. CDR1 and CDR2 (germline): SGDLS, YYNGEE. This CDR3 is CASSVSGTVYGYTF. The CDR3 DNA is TGTGCCAGCAGCGTTTCGGGGACGGTCTATGGCTACACCTTC.

The J gene is TRBJ2-3, the V gene TRBV5-5; 10 positions match TRBD2. V gave up 2 bases and J gave up 4 bases; unmatched junction bases: 4. CDR1 is SGHKS and CDR2 is YYEKEE in the germline V gene (reference sequence). CDR3 size: 15 residues. The CDR3 DNA is TGTGCCAGCAGCTTCAGCGGGGGGGCCCCAGATACGCAGTATTTT. The encoded protein is CASSFSGGAPDTQYF.

This chain uses TRBV6-6 with TRBJ2-1; D call uncertain. The germline CDR1 and CDR2 sequences are MNHNY and SVGAGI (reference sequence). The CDR3 consists of 14 residues. The V end lost 7 bases, the J end lost 5 bases, and 15 bases lay between the germline ends. This CDR3 is CASTSLAGHNEQFF. CDR3 nucleotides: TGTGCCAGCACTAGTTTGGCCGGACACAATGAGCAGTTCTTC.

This chain connects TRBV27 to TRBJ1-5; D is uncertain. Germline CDR1 and CDR2: MNHEY and SMNVEV (reference sequence). V lost 6 bases, J lost 6 bases, and 9 bases lay in between. There are 12 residues in the CDR3. The CDR3 DNA reads TGTGCCAGCAGAGCGGGAGGTCAGCCCCAGCATTTT. Protein product: CASRAGGQPQHF.

The gene calls are TRBV5-1 and TRBJ2-6; 7 nucleotides line up with TRBD1. Trimming took 0 bases from V and 0 from J; bases not matched to a gene: 6. CDR1 is SGHRS and CDR2 is YFSETQ in the germline V gene. This CDR3 contains 18 residues. DNA of the CDR3: TGCGCCAGCAGCTTGGAAGGGGGACAGAGCTCTGGGGCCAACGTCCTGACTTTC. It encodes CASSLEGGQSSGANVLTF.

V and J are TRBV21-1 and TRBJ2-7; the table calls TRBD2, which could not be checked here. TRBV21-1 is noted as a pseudogene. The CDR3 covers 17 residues. For the CDR3, the DNA is TGTGCCAGCAGCTCTCCCCGGACTAGCGGGAGGGAGGTCGAGCAGTACTTC. It translates to CASSSPRTSGREVEQYF.

This clone is a singleton in its sample. This chain uses TRBV7-9 with TRBJ2-3; no firm D call. Germline V gives CDR1 SEHNR, CDR2 FQNEAQ (reference sequence). The CDR3 loop spans 12 amino acids. The germline V and J ends were trimmed by 11 bases and 5 bases, with 14 bases remaining between them. The CDR3 nucleotides are TGTGCCGGCGGTACTGTGAAAGATACGCAGTATTTT. Residues: CAGGTVKDTQYF.

The chain links TRBV9 to TRBJ2-2, with 7 bases lining up with TRBD2. Germline CDR1 reads SGDLS; CDR2 reads YYNGEE. The junction had 4 bases not matched to a gene; V was cut back by 4 bases and J by 7 bases. CDR3 length: 13 residues. CDR3: CASSRGDGGELFF. The CDR3 DNA follows: TGTGCCAGCAGCCGGGGGGACGGCGGGGAGCTGTTTTTT.

This clone was seen once. The chain joins TRBV10-3 to TRBJ1-2; a weak D match, TRBD1 (5 bases). CDR1 and CDR2 (germline): ENHRY, SYGVKD. This CDR3 comprises 11 residues. Trimming shortened V by 8 bases and J by 3 bases, and 7 bases separated the two germline ends. This CDR3 is CAIGGDYGYTF. CDR3 DNA: TGTGCCATCGGGGGGGACTATGGCTACACCTTC.

The genes are TRBV11-2 and TRBJ1-1, with no clear D. The CDR3 runs to 17 residues. Germline CDR1 is SGHAT and CDR2 is FQNNGV. Between the trimmed V and J ends, which lost 1 base and 0 bases, there was a span of 15 bases. The CDR3 reads CASSLGQFQYLNTEAFF. As DNA, the CDR3 is TGTGCCAGCAGCTTAGGGCAGTTTCAGTATTTGAACACTGAAGCTTTCTTT.